Listed here are 18 T cell receptor beta chains from one sample, sequenced in a study of cytomegalovirus exposure and HLA in healthy donors. PCR used 60 Vbeta primers and 13 Jbeta primers. Sequenced by immunoSEQ multiplex PCR; TCRdb stores in-frame clones only, minus some. The table records around 200,000 clones, roughly 85% of them present only once. Input material: PBMCs. Source of these receptors: a woman aged 45-65 years in good health and CMV-seronegative.

The rearrangement joins TRBV10-3 to TRBJ1-4; D unclear. Between the trimmed V and J ends, which lost 3 bases and 5 bases, there was a span of 7 bases. CDR3 length equals 13 residues. Germline CDR1 and CDR2: ENHRY and SYGVKD. In nucleotides, the CDR3 is TGTGCCATCAGTGATATCTTAAATGAAAAACTGTTTTTT. Translating gives CAISDILNEKLFF.

The chain couples TRBV5-4 to TRBJ1-4; D not resolved. The CDR3 totals 15 residues. V gave up 2 bases and J gave up 6 bases, with 14 bases separating them. Looked up from germline, CDR1 is SGHNT and CDR2 is YYREEE (reference sequence). The CDR3 nucleotides are TGTGCCAGCAGCTTAAGTGGCAGGCCGGATGAAAAACTGTTTTTT. It translates to CASSLSGRPDEKLFF.

The chain couples TRBV18 to TRBJ1-5; 7 bases fit TRBD1. The V gene's germline CDR1 is KGHSH and CDR2 LQKENI. J gave up 10 bases and V 0 bases, and 12 bases lay outside the gene matches. CDR3 length: 16 residues. The DNA for the CDR3 is TGTGCCAGCTCACCACCGGGGTACACAGGGGCGAGCCCCCAGCATTTT. Its translation: CASSPPGYTGASPQHF.

This clone appeared a single time. The chain carries TRBV5-4 and TRBJ2-7; D possibly corresponds to TRBD1 (5 bases). V was cut by 0 bases and J by 5 bases, with 9 bases left in between. The CDR3 runs 13 residues. CDR1 is SGHNT and CDR2 is YYREEE in the germline V gene (reference sequence). In nucleotides, the CDR3 is TGTGCCAGCAGCTTGGGACAGAGAAACGAGCAGTACTTC. Residues: CASSLGQRNEQYF.

This chain joins TRBV5-1 and TRBJ2-3; D call uncertain. V lost 1 base and J 4 bases, leaving 13 bases between the germline ends. Germline V gene sequence: CDR1 SGHRS, CDR2 YFSETQ. The CDR3 has 15 amino acids. The CDR3 nucleotides read TGCGCCAGCAGCTTGAATCCGCAGGTGGCAGATACGCAGTATTTT. It translates to CASSLNPQVADTQYF.

The chain joins TRBV25-1 to TRBJ2-2, with D uncertain. This CDR3 is 13 amino acids long. The V gene's germline CDR1 is MGHDK and CDR2 SYGVNS. Trimming cost V 7 bases and J 8 bases, with 14 bases left between them. The CDR3 DNA reads TGTGCCAGCACCGAGAGGAGTCCTGGGGAGCTGTTTTTT. This encodes CASTERSPGELFF.

The rearrangement links TRBV7-2 to TRBJ1-1, with TRBD1 as a possible D gene (6 bases). Looked up from germline, CDR1 is SGHTA and CDR2 is FQGNSA. The CDR3 has 14 residues. The V gene lost 5 bases and the J gene lost 0 bases, with 10 bases spanning the gap. The CDR3: CASSPGQMNTEAFF. CDR3 DNA sequence: TGTGCCAGCAGCCCCGGACAGATGAACACTGAAGCTTTCTTT.

V usage is TRBV7-7 and J usage is TRBJ2-5; D is possibly TRBD2 (5 bases). Germline lookup yields CDR1 SSHAT and CDR2 FNYEAQ (reference sequence). This CDR3 contains 14 residues. V lost 2 bases to trimming and J lost 0 bases, with 7 bases between them. Here the CDR3 reads CASSLRRDQETQYF. CDR3 coding DNA: TGTGCCAGCAGCTTAAGGCGGGACCAAGAGACCCAGTACTTC.

The CDR3 sequence: CASSYYGRTGELFF. In nucleotides, the CDR3 is TGTGCCAGCAGTTACTATGGTCGGACCGGGGAGCTGTTTTTT. The rearrangement links TRBV6-6 to TRBJ2-2; no definite D call. Trimming left V 1 base short and J 5 bases short, with 8 bases between. The germline V gene encodes CDR1 MNHNY and CDR2 SVGAGI (reference sequence). This CDR3 region has 14 residues.

This chain connects TRBV7-2 to TRBJ1-1; D gene unclear. CDR1 is SGHTA and CDR2 is FQGNSA in the germline V gene. This CDR3 is built from 15 residues. Trimming left V 4 bases short and J 0 bases short, with 12 bases between. The CDR3 DNA reads TGTGCCAGCAGCTCACAACCTTACCTGAACACTGAAGCTTTCTTT. It is translated as CASSSQPYLNTEAFF.

The genes are TRBV28 and TRBJ2-7; 9 bases agree with TRBD2. CDR1 is MDHEN, CDR2 SYDVKM, per germline. This CDR3 region has 16 residues. The junction had 12 bases not matched to a gene; V was cut back by 7 bases and J by 2 bases. The CDR3 nucleotides are TGTGCCAGCATTTCAGAGGTCCGCGGGAGGGCCTACGAGCAGTACTTC. Amino acids: CASISEVRGRAYEQYF.

This clone was observed a few times. The V gene is TRBV18, the J gene TRBJ2-7; D perhaps matches TRBD1 (6 bases). CDR3 size: 14 residues. Trimming cost V 8 bases and J 0 bases, with 14 bases left between them. From germline, CDR1 is KGHSH and CDR2 LQKENI. In nucleotides, the CDR3 is TGTGCCAGCCACAGGGAGCAGAGCTCCTACGAGCAGTACTTC. Translation: CASHREQSSYEQYF.

The CDR3 nucleotides are TGTGCCAGCAGCCTGTACCGGGACAGCCAAGAAGGTCCCTACGAGCAGTACTTC. This gives the protein CASSLYRDSQEGPYEQYF. V gene TRBV27 combines with J gene TRBJ2-7; 7 bases are shared with TRBD1. After removal of 6 bases from V and 2 bases from J, the junction contained 19 bases not matched to a gene. The CDR3 is 18 residues long. Germline V gene data show CDR1 as MNHEY and CDR2 as SMNVEV (reference sequence).

This clone was counted a few times. This chain links TRBV10-1 with TRBJ1-1, with 9 bases aligning to TRBD1. Germline-derived CDR1 and CDR2 are WNHNN and SYGVQD (reference sequence). This CDR3 is built from 12 residues. V lost 6 bases, J lost 5 bases, and 1 base stayed unmatched. The CDR3 loop is CASSGTGTEAFF. The CDR3 DNA reads TGCGCCAGCAGCGGGACAGGGACTGAAGCTTTCTTT.

Only one count was recorded for this clone. The chain recombines TRBV27 with TRBJ2-6, with D unresolved. This CDR3 is built from 14 residues. Trimming left V 6 bases short and J 1 base short, with 7 bases between. Germline V gives CDR1 MNHEY, CDR2 SMNVEV (reference sequence). CDR3 nucleotide sequence: TGTGCCAGCAGCTCCCGTTCTGGGGCCAACGTCCTGACTTTC. Its translation: CASSSRSGANVLTF. The full variable domain, in which reference TRBV27 and TRBJ2-6 provide the parts outside the CDR3, is EAQVTQNPRYLITVTGKKLTVTCSQNMNHEYMSWYRQDPGLGLRQIYYSMNVEVTDKGDVPEGYKVSRKEKRNFPLILESPSPNQTSLYFCASSSRSGANVLTFGAGSRLTVL.

The chain recombines TRBV18 with TRBJ2-7, with 9 bases that match TRBD1. Germline-derived CDR1 and CDR2 are KGHSH and LQKENI. With V trimmed by 3 bases and J by 5 bases, 2 bases remained unmatched. This CDR3 contains 13 residues. As DNA, the CDR3 is TGTGCCAGCTCACCCGGGACAGGGCACGAGCAGTACTTC. This gives the protein CASSPGTGHEQYF.

This clone came up a few times. V is TRBV6-1 and J is TRBJ1-4; the D gene is possibly TRBD1 (6 bases). Germline CDR1 is MNHNS and CDR2 is SASEGT. The CDR3 consists of 16 residues. Trimming left V 1 base short and J 4 bases short, with 13 bases between. DNA for the CDR3: TGTGCCAGCAGTGAAGTGAAGGGGGGGAGTAATGAAAAACTGTTTTTT. It encodes CASSEVKGGSNEKLFF.

CDR3 in amino acids: CASTYSEGSYGYTF. The CDR3 nucleotides are TGTGCCAGCACTTATTCGGAGGGTAGCTATGGCTACACCTTC. The chain uses TRBV6-1 and TRBJ1-2; D gene uncertain. Germline V gene lookup returns CDR1 MNHNS and CDR2 SASEGT. CDR3 length: 14 amino acids. The ends were cut back, 7 bases at V and 4 bases at J, with 16 bases in the middle.